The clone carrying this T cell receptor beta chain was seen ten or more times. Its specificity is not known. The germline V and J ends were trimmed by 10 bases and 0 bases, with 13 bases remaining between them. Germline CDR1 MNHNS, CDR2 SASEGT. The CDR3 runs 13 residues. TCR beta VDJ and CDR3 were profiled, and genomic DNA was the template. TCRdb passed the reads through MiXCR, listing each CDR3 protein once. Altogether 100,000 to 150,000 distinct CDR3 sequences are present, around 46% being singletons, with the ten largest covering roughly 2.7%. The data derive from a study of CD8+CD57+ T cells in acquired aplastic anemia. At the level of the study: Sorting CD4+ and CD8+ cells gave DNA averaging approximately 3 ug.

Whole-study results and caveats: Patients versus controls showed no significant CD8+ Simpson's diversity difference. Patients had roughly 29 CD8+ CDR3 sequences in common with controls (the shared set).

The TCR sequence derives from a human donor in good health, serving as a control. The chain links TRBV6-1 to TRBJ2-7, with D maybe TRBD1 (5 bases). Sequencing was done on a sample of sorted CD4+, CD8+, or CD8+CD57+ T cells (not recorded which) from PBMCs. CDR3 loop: CATVTVSSYEQYF. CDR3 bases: TGTGCCACCGTGACAGTGTCCTCCTACGAGCAGTACTTC.